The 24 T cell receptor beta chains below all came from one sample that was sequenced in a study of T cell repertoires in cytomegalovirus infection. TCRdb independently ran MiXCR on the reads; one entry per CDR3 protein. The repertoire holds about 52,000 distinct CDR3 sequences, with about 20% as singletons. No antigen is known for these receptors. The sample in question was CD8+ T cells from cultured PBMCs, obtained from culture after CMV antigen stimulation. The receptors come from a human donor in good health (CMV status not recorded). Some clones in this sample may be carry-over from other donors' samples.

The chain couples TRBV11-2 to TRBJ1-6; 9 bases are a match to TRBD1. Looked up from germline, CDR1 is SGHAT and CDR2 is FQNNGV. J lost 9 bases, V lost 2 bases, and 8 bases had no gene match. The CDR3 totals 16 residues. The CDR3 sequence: CASSLSQTGGVSPLHF. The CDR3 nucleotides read TGTGCCAGCAGCTTAAGTCAGACAGGGGGAGTTTCACCCCTCCACTTT. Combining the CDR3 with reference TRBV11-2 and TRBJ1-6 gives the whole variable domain EAGVAQSPRYKIIEKRQSVAFWCNPISGHATLYWYQQILGQGPKLLIQFQNNGVVDDSQLPKDRFSAERLKGVDSTLKIQPAKLEDSAVYLCASSLSQTGGVSPLHFGNGTRLTVT.

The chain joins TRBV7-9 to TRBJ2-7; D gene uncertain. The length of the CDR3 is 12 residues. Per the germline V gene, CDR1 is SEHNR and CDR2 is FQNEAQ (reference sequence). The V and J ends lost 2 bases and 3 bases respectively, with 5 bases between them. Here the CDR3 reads CASSLINYEQYF. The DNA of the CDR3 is TGTGCCAGCAGCTTAATAAACTACGAGCAGTACTTC.

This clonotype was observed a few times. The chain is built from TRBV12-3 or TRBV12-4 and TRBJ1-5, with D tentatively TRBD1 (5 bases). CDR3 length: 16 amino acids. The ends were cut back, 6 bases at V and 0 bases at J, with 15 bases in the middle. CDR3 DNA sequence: TGTGCCAGCAGCCCTGGGGGGTTTGGTAGCAATCAGCCCCAGCATTTT. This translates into CASSPGGFGSNQPQHF.

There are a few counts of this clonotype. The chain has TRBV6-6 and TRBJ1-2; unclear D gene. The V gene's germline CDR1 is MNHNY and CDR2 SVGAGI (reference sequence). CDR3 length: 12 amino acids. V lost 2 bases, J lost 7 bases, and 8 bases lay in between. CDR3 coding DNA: TGTGCCAGCAGTTACGGCCCTCGTGGCTACACCTTC. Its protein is CASSYGPRGYTF.

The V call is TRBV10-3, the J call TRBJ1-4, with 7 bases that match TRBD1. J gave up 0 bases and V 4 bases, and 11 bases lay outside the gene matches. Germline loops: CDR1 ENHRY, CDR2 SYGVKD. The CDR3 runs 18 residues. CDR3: CAISGTGEWGPTNEKLFF. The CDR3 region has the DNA TGTGCCATCAGTGGGACAGGAGAGTGGGGACCAACTAATGAAAAACTGTTTTTT.

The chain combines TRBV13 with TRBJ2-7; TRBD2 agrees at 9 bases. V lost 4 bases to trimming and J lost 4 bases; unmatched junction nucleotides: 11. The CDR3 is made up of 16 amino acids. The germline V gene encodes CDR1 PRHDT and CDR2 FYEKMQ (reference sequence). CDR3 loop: CASSSLMRGGVYEQYF. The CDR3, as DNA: TGTGCCAGCAGCTCCTTAATGCGGGGGGGCGTGTACGAGCAGTACTTC.

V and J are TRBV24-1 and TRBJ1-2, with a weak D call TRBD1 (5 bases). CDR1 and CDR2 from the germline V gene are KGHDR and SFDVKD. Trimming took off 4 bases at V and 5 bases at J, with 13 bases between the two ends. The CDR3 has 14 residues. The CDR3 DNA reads TGTGCCACCAGTGACCCTTACGAGGGGTATGGCTACACCTTC. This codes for CATSDPYEGYGYTF.

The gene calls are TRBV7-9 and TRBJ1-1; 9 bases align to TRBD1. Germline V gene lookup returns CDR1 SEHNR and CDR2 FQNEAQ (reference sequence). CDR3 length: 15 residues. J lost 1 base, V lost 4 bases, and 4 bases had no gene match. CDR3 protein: CASSSPDRGNTEAFF. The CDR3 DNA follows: TGTGCCAGCAGCTCTCCGGACAGGGGGAACACTGAAGCTTTCTTT.

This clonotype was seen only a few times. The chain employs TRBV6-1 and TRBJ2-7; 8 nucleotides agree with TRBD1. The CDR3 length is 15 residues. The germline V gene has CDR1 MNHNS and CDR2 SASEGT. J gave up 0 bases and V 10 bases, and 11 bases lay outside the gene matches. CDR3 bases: TGTGCCACCAAAGCCCGGGACAGGAGCTCCTACGAGCAGTACTTC. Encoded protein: CATKARDRSSYEQYF.

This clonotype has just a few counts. In DNA, the CDR3 is TGTGCCAGCAGTTCCCAGGGGGACACCGGGGAGCTGTTTTTT. Amino acid sequence: CASSSQGDTGELFF. The chain is built from TRBV27 and TRBJ2-2; 7 positions match TRBD1. Germline CDR1 and CDR2: MNHEY and SMNVEV (reference sequence). The CDR3 contains 14 residues. The V segment lost 4 bases and the J segment 3 bases; nucleotides outside the gene matches: 2.

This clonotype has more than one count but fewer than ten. In nucleotides, the CDR3 is TGTGCCAGCAGCTTGATAGCGAGACAGGGGACGCTGAATAGCTATGGCTACACCTTC. The encoded protein is CASSLIARQGTLNSYGYTF. The rearrangement joins TRBV5-6 to TRBJ1-2; 8 bases line up with TRBD1. This CDR3 comprises 19 residues. Germline V gene data show CDR1 as SGHDT and CDR2 as YYEEEE. V lost 1 base and J lost 4; bases outside the gene matches: 18.

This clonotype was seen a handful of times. In nucleotides, the CDR3 is TGTGCCAGCAAAGCGAGGGGGGACACCATATATTTT. As protein: CASKARGDTIYF. V gene TRBV12-3 or TRBV12-4 combines with J gene TRBJ1-3; a possible D gene is TRBD1 (6 bases). V was cut by 7 bases and J by 8 bases, with 12 bases left in between. This CDR3 is built from 12 residues.

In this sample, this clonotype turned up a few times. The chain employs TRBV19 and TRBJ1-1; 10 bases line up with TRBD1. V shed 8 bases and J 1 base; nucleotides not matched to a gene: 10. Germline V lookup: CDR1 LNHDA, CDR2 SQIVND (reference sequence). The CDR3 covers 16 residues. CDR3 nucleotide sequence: TGTGCCAGTTATCGACAGGGGGCTAGAGGGAACACTGAAGCTTTCTTT. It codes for CASYRQGARGNTEAFF.

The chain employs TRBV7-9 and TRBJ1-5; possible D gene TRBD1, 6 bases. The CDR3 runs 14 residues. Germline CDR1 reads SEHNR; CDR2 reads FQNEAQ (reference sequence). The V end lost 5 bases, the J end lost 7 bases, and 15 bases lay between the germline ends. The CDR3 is CASSPMGAGQPQHF. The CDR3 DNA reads TGTGCCAGCAGCCCCATGGGGGCCGGACAGCCCCAGCATTTT.

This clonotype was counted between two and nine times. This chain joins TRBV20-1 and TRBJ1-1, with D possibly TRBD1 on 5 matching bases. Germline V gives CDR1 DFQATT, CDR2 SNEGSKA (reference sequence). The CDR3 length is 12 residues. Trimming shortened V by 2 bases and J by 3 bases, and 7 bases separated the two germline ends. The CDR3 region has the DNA TGCAGTGCTAGACAGGGAGACACTGAAGCTTTCTTT. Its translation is CSARQGDTEAFF.

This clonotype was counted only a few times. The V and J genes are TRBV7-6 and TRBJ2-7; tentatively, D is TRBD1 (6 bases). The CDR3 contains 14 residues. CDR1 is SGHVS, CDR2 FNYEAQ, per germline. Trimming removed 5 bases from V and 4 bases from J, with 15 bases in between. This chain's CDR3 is CASSPPNREYEQYF. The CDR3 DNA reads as TGTGCCAGCAGCCCCCCCAACAGGGAATACGAGCAGTACTTC. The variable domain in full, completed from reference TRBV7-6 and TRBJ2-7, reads GAGVSQSPRYKVTKRGQDVALRCDPISGHVSLYWYRQALGQGPEFLTYFNYEAQQDKSGLPNDRFSAERPEGSISTLTIQRTEQRDSAMYRCASSPPNREYEQYFGPGTRLTVT.

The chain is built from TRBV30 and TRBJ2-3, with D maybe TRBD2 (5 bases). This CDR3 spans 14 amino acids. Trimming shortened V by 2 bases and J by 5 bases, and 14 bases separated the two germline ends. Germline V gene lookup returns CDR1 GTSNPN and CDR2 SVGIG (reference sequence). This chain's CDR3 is CAWSQTGMGDTQYF. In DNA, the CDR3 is TGTGCCTGGAGTCAGACGGGGATGGGAGATACGCAGTATTTT.

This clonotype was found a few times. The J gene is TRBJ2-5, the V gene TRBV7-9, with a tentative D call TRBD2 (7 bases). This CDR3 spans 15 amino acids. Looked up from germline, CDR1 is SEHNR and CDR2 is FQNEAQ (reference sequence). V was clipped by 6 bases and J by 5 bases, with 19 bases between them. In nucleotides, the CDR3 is TGTGCCAGCAGTCAGACGGGGGGCTCGGGGGAGACCCAGTACTTC. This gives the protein CASSQTGGSGETQYF.

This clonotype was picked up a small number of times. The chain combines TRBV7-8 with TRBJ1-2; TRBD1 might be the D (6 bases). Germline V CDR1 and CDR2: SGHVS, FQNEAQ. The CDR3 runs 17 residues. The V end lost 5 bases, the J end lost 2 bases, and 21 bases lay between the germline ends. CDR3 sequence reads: CASSLPGRTGMNYGYTF. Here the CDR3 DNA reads TGTGCCAGCAGCCTACCAGGGAGAACAGGGATGAACTATGGCTACACCTTC.

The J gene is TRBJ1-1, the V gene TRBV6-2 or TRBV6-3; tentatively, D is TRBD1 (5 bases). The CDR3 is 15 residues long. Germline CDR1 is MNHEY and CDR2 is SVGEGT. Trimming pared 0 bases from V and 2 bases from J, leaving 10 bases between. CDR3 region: CASSYSMRGNTEAFF. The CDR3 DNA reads TGTGCCAGCAGTTACTCGATGAGGGGAAACACTGAAGCTTTCTTT.

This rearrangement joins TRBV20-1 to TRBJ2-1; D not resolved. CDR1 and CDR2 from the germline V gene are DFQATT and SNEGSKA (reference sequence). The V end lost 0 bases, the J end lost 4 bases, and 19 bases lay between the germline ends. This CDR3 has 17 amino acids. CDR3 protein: CSARDRVDRRDYNEQFF. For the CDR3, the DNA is TGCAGTGCTAGAGATCGCGTTGATAGAAGGGATTACAATGAGCAGTTCTTC.

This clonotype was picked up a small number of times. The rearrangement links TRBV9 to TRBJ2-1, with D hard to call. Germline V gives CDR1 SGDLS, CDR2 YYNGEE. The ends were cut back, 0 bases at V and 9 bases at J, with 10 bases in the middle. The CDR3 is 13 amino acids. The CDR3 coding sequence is TGTGCCAGCAGCGTAGGTGAAAGGGCTGAGCAGTTCTTC. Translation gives CASSVGERAEQFF.

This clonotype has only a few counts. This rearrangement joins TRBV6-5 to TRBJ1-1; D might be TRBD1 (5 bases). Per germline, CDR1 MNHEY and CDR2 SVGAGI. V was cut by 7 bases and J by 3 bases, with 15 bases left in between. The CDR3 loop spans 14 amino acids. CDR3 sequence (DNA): TGTGCCAGCAACTATTACCAGGGTGACACTGAAGCTTTCTTT. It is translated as CASNYYQGDTEAFF.

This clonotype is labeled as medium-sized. The CDR3 protein is CASSQEGADQPQHF. CDR3 DNA sequence: TGCGCCAGCAGCCAAGAGGGGGCGGATCAGCCCCAGCATTTT. V usage is TRBV4-1 and J usage is TRBJ1-5, with D tentatively TRBD1 (6 bases). Looked up from germline, CDR1 is MGHRA and CDR2 is YSYEKL. The V end lost 0 bases, the J end lost 5 bases, and 8 bases lay between the germline ends. This CDR3 contains 14 residues.